This T cell receptor beta chain stems from a study of post-analysis software for immune sequencing data. Study-wide results and caveats: When patients were compared with controls, a handful of TRBV segments were more frequent, TRBV5-6, TRBV5-1 and TRBV20-1 among them.

Prepared libraries of TCR beta cDNA carried unique molecular identifiers. Using its own MiXCR run on the PCR reads, TCRdb lists one record per CDR3 protein. This table holds fewer than 600,000 distinct CDR3 sequences, approximately 46% found once. This CDR3 spans 17 amino acids. V was trimmed by 5 bases and J by 1 base, leaving 19 bases between them. Germline V gene data show CDR1 as SGHTA and CDR2 as FQGNSA. A remark on this clonotype: Its antigen is not known.

The chain has TRBV7-2 and TRBJ2-3, with a weak D call TRBD1 (5 bases). Source material: blood. The receptor comes from a girl aged 10-17 years with multiple sclerosis. The CDR3 sequence is CASSPPSGILGTDTQYF. CDR3 in DNA: TGTGCCAGCAGCCCCCCGTCAGGGATTCTGGGCACAGATACGCAGTATTTT.